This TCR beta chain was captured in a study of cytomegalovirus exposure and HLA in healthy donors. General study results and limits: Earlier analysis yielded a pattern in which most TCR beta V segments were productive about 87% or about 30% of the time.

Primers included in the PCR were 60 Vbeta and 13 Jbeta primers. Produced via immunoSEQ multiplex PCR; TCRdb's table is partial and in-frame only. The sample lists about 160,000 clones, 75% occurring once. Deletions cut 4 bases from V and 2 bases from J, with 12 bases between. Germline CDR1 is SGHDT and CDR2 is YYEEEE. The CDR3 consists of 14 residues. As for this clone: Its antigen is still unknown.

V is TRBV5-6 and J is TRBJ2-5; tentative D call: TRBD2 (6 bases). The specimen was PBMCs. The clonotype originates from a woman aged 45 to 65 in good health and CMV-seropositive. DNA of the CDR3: TGTGCCAGCAGCGGGGGAGGAGTACAAGAGACCCAGTACTTC. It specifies CASSGGGVQETQYF.